What follows are 17 T cell receptor beta chains derived from one specimen sequenced in a study of cytomegalovirus exposure and HLA in healthy donors. The PCR contained 60 Vbeta and 13 Jbeta primers. The assay was immunoSEQ multiplex PCR, and TCRdb's table has in-frame clones only and misses some. The sample lists more than 150,000 clones, 75% to 80% occurring once. Sequenced: PBMCs. The receptors come from a woman aged 25-40 years in good health and CMV-seropositive.

The gene calls are TRBV20-1 and TRBJ2-1; no clear D gene. In germline, CDR1 is DFQATT, CDR2 SNEGSKA (reference sequence). The CDR3 length is 11 residues. Trimming shortened V by 0 bases and J by 7 bases, and 4 bases separated the two germline ends. The CDR3 DNA reads TGCAGTGCTAGAGACTTTAATGAGCAGTTCTTC. Translating it yields CSARDFNEQFF.

As for this clone: The junction does not match germline at one end; this may be a read error. The chain has TRBV14 and TRBJ2-1, with 7 bases aligning to TRBD2. Per germline, CDR1 SGHDN and CDR2 FVKESK. This CDR3 spans 21 amino acids. CDR3: CASSQRGFLGPFSRSNNEQFF. The DNA of the CDR3 is TGTGCCAGCAGCCAGCGGGGGTTTCTGGGACCTTTCTCGCGCTCCAACAATGAGCAGTTCTTC.

This chain connects TRBV6-1 to TRBJ2-7; 7 nucleotides match TRBD1. This CDR3 contains 14 residues. Germline V gene sequence: CDR1 MNHNS, CDR2 SASEGT. Trimming took 4 bases from V and 1 from J; bases not matched to a gene: 4. The CDR3 sequence is CASSVVGQSYEQYF. CDR3 coding DNA: TGTGCCAGCAGTGTAGTGGGACAGTCCTACGAGCAGTACTTC.

This clone was seen a handful of times. This chain links TRBV2 with TRBJ2-5; D might be TRBD2 (6 bases). V lost 8 bases, J lost 5 bases, and 9 bases lay in between. Germline V CDR1 and CDR2: SNHLY, FYNNEI. This CDR3 has 11 amino acids. The CDR3 DNA follows: TGTGCCAGCGGGGAGGAGGAGACCCAGTACTTC. Its protein product is CASGEEETQYF.

V gene TRBV5-1 combines with J gene TRBJ1-1, with 7 bases lining up with TRBD1. This CDR3 has 15 amino acids. The J segment lost 5 bases and the V segment lost 4 bases, leaving 11 bases of the junction unmatched. Germline CDR1 reads SGHRS; CDR2 reads YFSETQ. The CDR3 spells CASSPTRQGKTEAFF. The CDR3 nucleotides are TGCGCCAGCAGCCCAACGCGACAGGGTAAAACTGAAGCTTTCTTT.

This chain connects TRBV5-1 to TRBJ2-5; D unresolved. CDR1 and CDR2 (germline): SGHRS, YFSETQ. V was pared by 4 bases and J by 2 bases, with 15 bases between. The CDR3 is made up of 15 amino acids. CDR3 DNA: TGCGCCAGCAGCCCACGGATAGCAGATCAAGAGACCCAGTACTTC. This codes for CASSPRIADQETQYF.

The genes are TRBV7-6 and TRBJ1-4; 7 bases fit TRBD1. V shed 5 bases and J 4 bases; nucleotides not matched to a gene: 16. The CDR3 runs to 18 residues. Germline CDR1 and CDR2: SGHVS and FNYEAQ. This CDR3 is CASSPFPPGQAYNEKLFF. CDR3 coding DNA: TGTGCCAGCAGCCCATTCCCCCCCGGACAGGCCTATAATGAAAAACTGTTTTTT.

V usage is TRBV28 and J usage is TRBJ2-6, with TRBD1 matching over 10 bases. V shed 4 bases, J shed 0 bases, and the junction held 6 bases outside the gene matches. CDR3 length: 18 amino acids. CDR1 and CDR2 from the germline V gene are MDHEN and SYDVKM. The CDR3 here is CASSSGTGAVSGANVLTF. CDR3 coding DNA: TGTGCCAGCAGTTCCGGGACAGGGGCCGTCTCTGGGGCCAACGTCCTGACTTTC.

The chain uses TRBV11-3 and TRBJ1-1; D remains unclear. V was clipped by 3 bases and J by 4 bases, with 9 bases between them. CDR3 size: 13 residues. Germline values: CDR1 SGHNT, CDR2 YENEEA. CDR3 amino acids: CASSFDGGTEAFF. The CDR3 region has the DNA TGTGCCAGCAGCTTCGACGGAGGCACTGAAGCTTTCTTT.

This chain joins TRBV11-3 and TRBJ2-1; D call uncertain. The germline V gene encodes CDR1 SGHNT and CDR2 YENEEA. This CDR3 region has 12 residues. V lost 3 bases and J 7 bases, leaving 7 bases between the germline ends. CDR3 nucleotides: TGTGCCAGCAGCTTTTCGGAGAATGAGCAGTTCTTC. It translates to CASSFSENEQFF.

V is TRBV29-1 and J is TRBJ2-7; the D gene is possibly TRBD1 (6 bases). The CDR3 extends over 13 amino acids. Per germline, CDR1 SQVTM and CDR2 ANQGSEA. With 4 bases removed from V and 2 bases from J, the gap between germline ends came to 12 bases. CDR3 nucleotide sequence: TGCAGCGTTGTCGGGACACGAGCCTACGAGCAGTACTTC. Encoded protein: CSVVGTRAYEQYF.

The chain couples TRBV27 to TRBJ2-7; a possible D gene is TRBD1 (5 bases). The CDR3 has 13 amino acids. From germline, CDR1 is MNHEY and CDR2 SMNVEV (reference sequence). Trimming left V 2 bases short and J 6 bases short, with 11 bases between. CDR3 protein: CASSLKTGIEQYF. The CDR3 DNA is TGTGCCAGCAGTTTAAAAACAGGAATCGAGCAGTACTTC.

This clone showed up just once. The rearrangement links TRBV2 to TRBJ1-2; no reliable D call. The CDR3 runs 19 residues. The V gene lost 1 base and the J gene lost 7 bases, with 28 bases spanning the gap. CDR1 and CDR2 (germline): SNHLY, FYNNEI. In DNA, the CDR3 is TGTGCCAGCAGTGAAGTACCCACAAGTCGGCGGAACCCCCCAAGTGGCTACACCTTC. It encodes CASSEVPTSRRNPPSGYTF.

The chain links TRBV10-3 to TRBJ1-2; tentative D call: TRBD1 (5 bases). V lost 4 bases and J lost 2, with 20 bases in between. The CDR3 runs to 17 residues. The germline gives CDR1 ENHRY, CDR2 SYGVKD. The CDR3 region is CAISGRGGQGPNYGYTF. CDR3 nucleotides: TGTGCCATCAGTGGACGGGGGGGTCAAGGGCCCAACTATGGCTACACCTTC.

The chain has TRBV19 and TRBJ1-2; 11 nucleotides agree with TRBD1. Trimming took 8 bases from V and 5 from J; bases not matched to a gene: 7. This CDR3 spans 14 amino acids. Germline CDR1 LNHDA, CDR2 SQIVND (reference sequence). CDR3 sequence (DNA): TGTGCCAGTGGGGGGACAGGGGGAAAATATGGCTACACCTTC. As protein: CASGGTGGKYGYTF.

This chain links TRBV7-3 with TRBJ1-2; tentatively, D is TRBD1 (6 bases). The CDR3 runs to 14 residues. V was shortened by 4 bases and J by 7 bases, with 16 bases between the two germline ends. Germline CDR1 reads SGHTA; CDR2 reads FQGTGA. CDR3 amino acids: CASSSDSRPGGYTF. In nucleotides, the CDR3 is TGTGCCAGCAGCTCGGACAGTCGTCCAGGTGGCTACACCTTC.

The chain uses TRBV6-6 and TRBJ1-1; D remains unclear. The germline gives CDR1 MNHNY, CDR2 SVGAGI (reference sequence). Trimming shortened V by 8 bases and J by 1 base, and 8 bases separated the two germline ends. This CDR3 region has 12 residues. Here the CDR3 DNA reads TGTGCCAGCGCGGAATCGAACACTGAAGCTTTCTTT. Protein sequence: CASAESNTEAFF.